This T cell receptor beta chain was observed in a study of cytomegalovirus exposure and HLA in healthy donors. CDR1 is SGHDN, CDR2 FVKESK, per germline. There are 18 residues in the CDR3. Trimming at V came to 1 base and at J to 4 bases, leaving 15 bases not matched to a gene. To note about this clone: The target antigen is unknown.

Profiling relied on immunoSEQ multiplex PCR, and the TCRdb table lists in-frame clones only, not all of them. The table lists a few hundred thousand clones, over 75% of them singletons, with 0.92% in the top ten. The donors were members of the validation cohort comprising 120 subjects, separate from the roughly 700-subject first cohort. Study observations and caveats: With high specificity and sensitivity, the classifier reportedly diagnosed cytomegalovirus status. In vitro work confirmed that a few CMV-associated chains recognize CMV antigens. In the roughly 120 validation repertoires, about 94% of cluster scores exceeded 0, per a later analysis.

Sequenced material: PBMCs. This TCR came from a young woman in good health and CMV-seronegative. This sequence joins TRBV14 and TRBJ1-2; 7 positions match TRBD1. CDR3 bases: TGTGCCAGCAGCCAAGGTTACCGGACAGGCACCCTTCGCTATGGCTACACCTTC. Protein sequence: CASSQGYRTGTLRYGYTF.